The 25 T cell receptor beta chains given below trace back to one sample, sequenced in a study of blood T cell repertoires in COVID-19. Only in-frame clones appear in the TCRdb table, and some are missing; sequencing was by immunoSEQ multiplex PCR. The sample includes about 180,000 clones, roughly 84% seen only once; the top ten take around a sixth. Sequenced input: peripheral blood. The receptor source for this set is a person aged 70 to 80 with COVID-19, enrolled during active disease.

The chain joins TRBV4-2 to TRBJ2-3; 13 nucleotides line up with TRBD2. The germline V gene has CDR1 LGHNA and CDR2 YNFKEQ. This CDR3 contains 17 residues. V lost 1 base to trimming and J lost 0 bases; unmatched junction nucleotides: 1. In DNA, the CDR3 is TGTGCCAGCAGCCAAGGACTAGCGGGAGGAAGCACAGATACGCAGTATTTT. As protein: CASSQGLAGGSTDTQYF.

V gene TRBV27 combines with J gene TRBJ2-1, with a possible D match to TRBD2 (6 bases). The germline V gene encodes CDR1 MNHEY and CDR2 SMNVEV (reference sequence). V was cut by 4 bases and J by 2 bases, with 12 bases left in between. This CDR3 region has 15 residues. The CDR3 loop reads CASSSRDPTYNEQFF. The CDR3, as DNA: TGTGCCAGCAGTTCGCGGGACCCGACCTACAATGAGCAGTTCTTC.

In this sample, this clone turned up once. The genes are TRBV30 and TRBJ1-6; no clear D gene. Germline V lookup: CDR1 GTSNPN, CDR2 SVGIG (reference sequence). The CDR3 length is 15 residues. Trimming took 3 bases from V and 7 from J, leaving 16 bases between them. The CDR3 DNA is TGTGCCTGGAGCGTACGGGGTTCTCCGAATTCACCCCTCCACTTT. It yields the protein CAWSVRGSPNSPLHF.

CDR3 residues: CASRQTGAYYEQYF. In nucleotides, the CDR3 is TGTGCCAGCAGACAAACAGGGGCATACTACGAGCAGTACTTC. The genes are TRBV27 and TRBJ2-7, with TRBD1 identical over 7 bases. Germline CDR1 is MNHEY and CDR2 is SMNVEV (reference sequence). V gave up 6 bases and J gave up 3 bases; unmatched junction bases: 8. This CDR3 spans 14 amino acids.

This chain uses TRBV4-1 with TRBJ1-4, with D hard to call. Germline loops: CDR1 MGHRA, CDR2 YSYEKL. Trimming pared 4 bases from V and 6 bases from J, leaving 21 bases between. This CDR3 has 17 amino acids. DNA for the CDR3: TGCGCCAGCAGCCCGCACTTGGGTCGGAGGCGCGATGAAAAACTGTTTTTT. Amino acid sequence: CASSPHLGRRRDEKLFF.

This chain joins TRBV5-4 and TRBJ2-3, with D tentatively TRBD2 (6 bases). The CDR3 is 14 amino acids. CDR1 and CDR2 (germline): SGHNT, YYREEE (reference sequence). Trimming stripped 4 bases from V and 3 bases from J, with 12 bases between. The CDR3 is CASSTGEVTDTQYF. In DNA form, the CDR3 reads TGTGCCAGCAGCACGGGAGAGGTGACAGATACGCAGTATTTT.

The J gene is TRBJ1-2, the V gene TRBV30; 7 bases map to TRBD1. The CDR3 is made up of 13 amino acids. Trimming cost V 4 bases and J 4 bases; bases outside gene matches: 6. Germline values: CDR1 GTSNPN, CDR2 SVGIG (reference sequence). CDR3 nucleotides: TGTGCCTGGAAAACACAGGGGTTCTATGGCTACACCTTC. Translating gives CAWKTQGFYGYTF.

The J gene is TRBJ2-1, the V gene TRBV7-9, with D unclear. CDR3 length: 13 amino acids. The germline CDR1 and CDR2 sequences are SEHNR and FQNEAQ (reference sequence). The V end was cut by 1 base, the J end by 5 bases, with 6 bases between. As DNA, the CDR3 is TGTGCCAGCAGCTTAGTCGTAAACAATGAGCAGTTCTTC. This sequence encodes CASSLVVNNEQFF. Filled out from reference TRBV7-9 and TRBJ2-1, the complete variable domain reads DTGVSQNPRHKITKRGQNVTFRCDPISEHNRLYWYRQTLGQGPEFLTYFQNEAQLEKSRLLSDRFSAERPKGSFSTLEIQRTEQGDSAMYLCASSLVVNNEQFFGPGTRLTVL.

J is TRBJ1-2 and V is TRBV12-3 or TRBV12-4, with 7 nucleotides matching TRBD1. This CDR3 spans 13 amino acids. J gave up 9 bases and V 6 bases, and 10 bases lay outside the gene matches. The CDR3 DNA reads TGTGCCAGCAGCCACCGGGACAGAAGTCGCTACACCTTC. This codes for CASSHRDRSRYTF.

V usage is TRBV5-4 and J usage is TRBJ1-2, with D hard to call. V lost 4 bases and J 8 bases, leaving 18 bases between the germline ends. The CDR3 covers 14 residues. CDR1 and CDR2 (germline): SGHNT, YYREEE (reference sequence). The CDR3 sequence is CASSPEALQGGYTF. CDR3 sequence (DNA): TGTGCCAGCAGCCCAGAGGCCCTACAAGGCGGCTACACCTTC. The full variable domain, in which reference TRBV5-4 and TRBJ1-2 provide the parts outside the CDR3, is ETGVTQSPTHLIKTRGQQVTLRCSSQSGHNTVSWYQQALGQGPQFIFQYYREEENGRGNFPPRFSGLQFPNYSSELNVNALELDDSALYLCASSPEALQGGYTFGSGTRLTVV.

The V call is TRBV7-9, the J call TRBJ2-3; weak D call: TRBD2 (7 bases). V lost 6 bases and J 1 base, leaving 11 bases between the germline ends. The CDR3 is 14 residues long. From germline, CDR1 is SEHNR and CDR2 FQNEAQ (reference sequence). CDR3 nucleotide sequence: TGTGCCAGCAGGTTGGGGGGGCGCACAGATACGCAGTATTTT. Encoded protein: CASRLGGRTDTQYF.

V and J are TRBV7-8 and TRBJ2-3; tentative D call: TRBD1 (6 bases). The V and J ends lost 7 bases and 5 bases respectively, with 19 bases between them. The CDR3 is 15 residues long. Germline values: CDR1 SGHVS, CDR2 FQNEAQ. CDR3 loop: CASNREGATVDTQYF. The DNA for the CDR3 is TGTGCCAGCAACAGGGAAGGGGCCACAGTAGATACGCAGTATTTT.

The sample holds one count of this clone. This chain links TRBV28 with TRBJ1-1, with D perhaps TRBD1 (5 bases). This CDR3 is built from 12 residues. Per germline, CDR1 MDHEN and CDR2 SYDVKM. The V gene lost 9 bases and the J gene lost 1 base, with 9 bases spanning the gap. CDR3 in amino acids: CASGGGNTEAFF. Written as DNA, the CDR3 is TGTGCCAGTGGGGGGGGGAACACTGAAGCTTTCTTT.

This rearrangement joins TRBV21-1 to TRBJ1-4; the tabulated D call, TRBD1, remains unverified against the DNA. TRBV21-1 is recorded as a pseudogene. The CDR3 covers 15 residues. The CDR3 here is CASSCMGQGNEKLFF. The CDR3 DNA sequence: TGTGCCAGCAGCTGCATGGGACAGGGTAATGAAAAACTGTTTTTT.

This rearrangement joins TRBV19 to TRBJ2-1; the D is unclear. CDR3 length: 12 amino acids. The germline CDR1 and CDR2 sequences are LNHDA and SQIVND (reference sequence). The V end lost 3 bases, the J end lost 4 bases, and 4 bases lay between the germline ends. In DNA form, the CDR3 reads TGTGCCAGTAGTATTCGGTACAATGAGCAGTTCTTC. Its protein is CASSIRYNEQFF. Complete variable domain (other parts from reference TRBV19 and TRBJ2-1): DGGITQSPKYLFRKEGQNVTLSCEQNLNHDAMYWYRQDPGQGLRLIYYSQIVNDFQKGDIAEGYSVSREKKESFPLTVTSAQKNPTAFYLCASSIRYNEQFFGPGTRLTVL.

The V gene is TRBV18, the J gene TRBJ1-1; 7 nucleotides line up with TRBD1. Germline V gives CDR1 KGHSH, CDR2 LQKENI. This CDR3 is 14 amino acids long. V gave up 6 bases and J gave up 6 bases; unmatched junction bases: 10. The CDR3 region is CASSPGQETPEAFF. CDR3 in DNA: TGTGCCAGCTCCCCAGGACAGGAAACCCCTGAAGCTTTCTTT.

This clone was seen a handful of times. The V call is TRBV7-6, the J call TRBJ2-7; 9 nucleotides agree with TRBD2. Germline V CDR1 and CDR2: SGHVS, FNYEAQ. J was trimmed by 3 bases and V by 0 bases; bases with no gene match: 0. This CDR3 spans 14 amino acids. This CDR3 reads CASSLATSGYEQYF. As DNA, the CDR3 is TGTGCCAGCAGCTTAGCGACTAGCGGCTACGAGCAGTACTTC.

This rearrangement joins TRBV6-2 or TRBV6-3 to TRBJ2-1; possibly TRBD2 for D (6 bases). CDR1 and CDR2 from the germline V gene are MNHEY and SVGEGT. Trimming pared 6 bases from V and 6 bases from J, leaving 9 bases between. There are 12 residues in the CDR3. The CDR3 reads CASSREFNEQFF. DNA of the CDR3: TGTGCCAGCAGCCGGGAGTTCAATGAGCAGTTCTTC.

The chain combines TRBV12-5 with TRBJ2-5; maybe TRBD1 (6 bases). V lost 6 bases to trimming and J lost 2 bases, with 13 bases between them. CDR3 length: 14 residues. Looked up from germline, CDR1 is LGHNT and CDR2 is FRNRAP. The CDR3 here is CASGKGGWQETQYF. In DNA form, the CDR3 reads TGTGCTAGTGGAAAAGGGGGTTGGCAAGAGACCCAGTACTTC. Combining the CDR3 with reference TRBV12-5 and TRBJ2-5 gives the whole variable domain DARVTQTPRHKVTEMGQEVTMRCQPILGHNTVFWYRQTMMQGLELLAYFRNRAPLDDSGMPKDRFSAEMPDATLATLKIQPSEPRDSAVYFCASGKGGWQETQYFGPGTRLLVL.

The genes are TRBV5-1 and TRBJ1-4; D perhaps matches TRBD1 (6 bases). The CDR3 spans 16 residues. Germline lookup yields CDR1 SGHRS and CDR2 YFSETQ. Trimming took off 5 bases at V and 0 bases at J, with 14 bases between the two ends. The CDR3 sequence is CASSSSTGATNEKLFF. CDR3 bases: TGCGCCAGCAGTTCCTCGACAGGCGCAACTAATGAAAAACTGTTTTTT.

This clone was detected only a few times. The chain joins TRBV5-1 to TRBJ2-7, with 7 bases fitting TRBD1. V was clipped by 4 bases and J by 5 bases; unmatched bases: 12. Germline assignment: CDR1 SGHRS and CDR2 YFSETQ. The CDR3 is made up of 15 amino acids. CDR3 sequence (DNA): TGCGCCAGCAGCCCCTGGAAGCAGGGGGTCCACGAGCAGTACTTC. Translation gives CASSPWKQGVHEQYF. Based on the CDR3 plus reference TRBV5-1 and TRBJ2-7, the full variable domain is KAGVTQTPRYLIKTRGQQVTLSCSPISGHRSVSWYQQTPGQGLQFLFEYFSETQRNKGNFPGRFSGRQFSNSRSEMNVSTLELGDSALYLCASSPWKQGVHEQYFGPGTRLTVT.

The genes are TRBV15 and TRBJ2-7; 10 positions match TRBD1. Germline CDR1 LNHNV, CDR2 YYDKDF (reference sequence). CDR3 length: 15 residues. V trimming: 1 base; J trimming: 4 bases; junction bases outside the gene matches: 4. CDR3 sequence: CATSRATGGIYEQYF. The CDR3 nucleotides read TGTGCCACCAGCAGAGCGACAGGGGGCATTTACGAGCAGTACTTC.

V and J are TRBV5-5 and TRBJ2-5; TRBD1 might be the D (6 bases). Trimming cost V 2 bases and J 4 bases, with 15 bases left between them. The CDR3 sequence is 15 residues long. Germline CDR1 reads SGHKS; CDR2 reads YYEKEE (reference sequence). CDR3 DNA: TGTGCCAGCAGCTTCACCGGACAGTTAGGAGAGACCCAGTACTTC. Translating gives CASSFTGQLGETQYF.

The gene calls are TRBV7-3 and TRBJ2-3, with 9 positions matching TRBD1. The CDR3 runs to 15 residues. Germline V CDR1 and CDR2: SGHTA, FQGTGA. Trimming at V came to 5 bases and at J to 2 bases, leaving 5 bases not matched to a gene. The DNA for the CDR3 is TGTGCCAGCAGCCCAGGACAGGGGTCCACAGATACGCAGTATTTT. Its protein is CASSPGQGSTDTQYF.

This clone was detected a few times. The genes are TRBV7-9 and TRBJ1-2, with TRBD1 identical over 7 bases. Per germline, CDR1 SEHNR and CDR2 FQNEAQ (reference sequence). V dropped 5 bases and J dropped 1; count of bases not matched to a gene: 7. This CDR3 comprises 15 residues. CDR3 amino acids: CASSTYRGNNYGYTF. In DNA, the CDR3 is TGTGCCAGCAGCACCTACAGGGGAAATAACTATGGCTACACCTTC. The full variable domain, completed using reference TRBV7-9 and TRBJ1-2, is DTGVSQNPRHKITKRGQNVTFRCDPISEHNRLYWYRQTLGQGPEFLTYFQNEAQLEKSRLLSDRFSAERPKGSFSTLEIQRTEQGDSAMYLCASSTYRGNNYGYTFGSGTRLTVV.